This entry lists 8 T cell receptor beta chains sequenced from one sample in a study of shared clonotypes between healthy human individuals. This table comes from immunoSEQ multiplex PCR, and its TCRdb copy is limited to in-frame clones, with some not included. The top ten clones hold about 1.5% of a sample with about a million clones, about 80% of them seen once. Sequencing input: memory CD4+ T cells sorted from blood. The subset here: CD45RA-negative fraction. Every receptor here comes from a young man in good health.

A remark on this clone: This same CDR3 is encoded by further DNA sequences in the sample. The CDR3 DNA reads as TGTGCCATCAGTGAGTCCCCGGTTGACACGCAGTATTTT. Translating gives CAISESPVDTQYF. The chain is built from TRBV10-3 and TRBJ2-3; no definite D call. Trimming took 0 bases from V and 9 from J, leaving 10 bases between them. The CDR3 runs 13 residues. Germline assignment: CDR1 ENHRY and CDR2 SYGVKD.

This clone was picked up a small number of times. The V gene is TRBV7-2, the J gene TRBJ1-4; D ambiguous. CDR1 and CDR2 from the germline V gene are SGHTA and FQGNSA. With 5 bases removed from V and 5 bases from J, the gap between germline ends came to 15 bases. The CDR3 spans 15 residues. The chain's CDR3 is CASSPTKALNEKLFF. CDR3 coding DNA: TGTGCCAGCAGCCCCACCAAGGCCCTGAATGAAAAACTGTTTTTT.

Points on this clone: A far more abundant clone sits one base away, making this likely a read error. The chain is built from TRBV7-9 and TRBJ1-1; possibly TRBD1 for D (5 bases). The CDR3 extends over 13 amino acids. Germline assignment: CDR1 SEHNR and CDR2 FQNEAQ (reference sequence). The ends were cut back, 5 bases at V and 1 base at J, with 8 bases in the middle. CDR3 DNA sequence: TGTGCCAGCAGCCAAGACAGGAACACTGAAGCTTTCTTT. It encodes CASSQDRNTEAFF.

V and J are TRBV10-3 and TRBJ2-1; 11 bases align to TRBD1. Germline CDR1 and CDR2: ENHRY and SYGVKD. The CDR3 spans 15 residues. The junction had 1 base not matched to a gene; V was cut back by 4 bases and J by 2 bases. DNA for the CDR3: TGTGCCATCAGTGGGGGACAGGGGGCCTACAATGAGCAGTTCTTC. This sequence encodes CAISGGQGAYNEQFF.

The chain is built from TRBV4-2 and TRBJ2-5; 8 bases are a match to TRBD1. The V gene end was trimmed by 0 bases and the J gene end by 5 bases; junction bases not matched to a gene: 8. This CDR3 is built from 16 residues. The germline gives CDR1 LGHNA, CDR2 YNFKEQ. This chain's CDR3 is CASSQEWGQVSETQYF. The CDR3 DNA sequence: TGTGCCAGCAGCCAAGAGTGGGGACAGGTCTCGGAGACCCAGTACTTC.

V gene TRBV6-5 combines with J gene TRBJ2-7; D uncertain. CDR1 is MNHEY and CDR2 is SVGAGI in the germline V gene. V shed 5 bases and J shed 2 bases, with 13 bases lying between them. The length of the CDR3 is 14 residues. This CDR3 reads CASSSLSGTYEQYF. CDR3 DNA: TGTGCCAGCAGTAGTTTGTCTGGCACCTACGAGCAGTACTTC.

The CDR3 DNA sequence: TGTGCCATCAGTGAGGGAACTATTAGCGGGAGAGGAGAGACCCAGTACTTC. Amino acids: CAISEGTISGRGETQYF. This chain connects TRBV10-3 to TRBJ2-5; 9 bases are shared with TRBD2. This CDR3 is 17 amino acids long. From germline, CDR1 is ENHRY and CDR2 SYGVKD. J gave up 4 bases and V 2 bases, and 11 bases lay outside the gene matches.

The chain couples TRBV28 to TRBJ1-3; D unclear. With 5 bases removed from V and 0 bases from J, the gap between germline ends came to 2 bases. The V gene's germline CDR1 is MDHEN and CDR2 SYDVKM. This CDR3 spans 12 amino acids. The CDR3 sequence: CASSGSGNTIYF. The CDR3 DNA follows: TGTGCCAGCAGTGGCTCTGGAAACACCATATATTTT.